Detailed here is one TCR beta chain. Its antigen remains unidentified. This sample was included in a study of T cell responses to AZD1222 COVID-19 vaccine. Study-level findings and limits: It should be noted that donors were predominantly white British and more often female, and clonal diversity was possibly underestimated.

Profiled with immunoSEQ multiplex PCR; TCRdb holds only in-frame clones, not every one. The repertoire includes 100,000 or so clones, around 96% of them detected once, and 2.2% sits in the top ten. Germline CDR1 reads LNHDA; CDR2 reads SQIVND (reference sequence). V lost 3 bases to trimming and J lost 4 bases, with 6 bases between them. The length of the CDR3 is 12 residues. This chain connects TRBV19 to TRBJ1-1; maybe TRBD1 (5 bases). The sample here was peripheral blood, taken on day 0 of AZD1222 vaccination. The receptor comes from an adult in good health. CDR3 DNA sequence: TGTGCCAGTAGTATGAGGGGCACTGAAGCTTTCTTT. Protein: CASSMRGTEAFF.